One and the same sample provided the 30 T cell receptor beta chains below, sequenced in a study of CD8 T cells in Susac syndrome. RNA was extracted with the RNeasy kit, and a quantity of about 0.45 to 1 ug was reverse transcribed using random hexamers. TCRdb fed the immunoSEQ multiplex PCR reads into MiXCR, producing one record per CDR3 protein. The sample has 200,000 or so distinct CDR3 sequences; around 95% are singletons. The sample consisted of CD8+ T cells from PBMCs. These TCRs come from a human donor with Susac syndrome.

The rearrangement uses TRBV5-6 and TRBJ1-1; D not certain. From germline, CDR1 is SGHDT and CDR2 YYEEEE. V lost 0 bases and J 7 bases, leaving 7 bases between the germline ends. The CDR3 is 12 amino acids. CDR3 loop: CASSLGRIEAFF. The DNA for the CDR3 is TGTGCCAGCAGCTTGGGGCGTATTGAAGCTTTCTTT.

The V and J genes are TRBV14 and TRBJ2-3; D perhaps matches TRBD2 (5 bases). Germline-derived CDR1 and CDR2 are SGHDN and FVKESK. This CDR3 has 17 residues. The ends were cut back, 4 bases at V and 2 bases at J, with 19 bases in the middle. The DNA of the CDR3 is TGTGCCAGCAGCCCCACGATCGGCCTAGCTAACACAGATACGCAGTATTTT. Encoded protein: CASSPTIGLANTDTQYF.

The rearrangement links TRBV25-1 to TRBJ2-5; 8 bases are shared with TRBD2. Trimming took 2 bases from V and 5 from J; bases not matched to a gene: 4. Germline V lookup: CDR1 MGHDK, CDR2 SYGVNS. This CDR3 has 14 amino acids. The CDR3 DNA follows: TGTGCCAGCAGTGAAGGAGCGGGAGAGGAGACCCAGTACTTC. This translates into CASSEGAGEETQYF.

The CDR3 spells CASSSDRDMDFWGYTF. CDR3 in DNA: TGTGCCAGCAGTTCGGACCGGGACATGGATTTTTGGGGCTACACCTTC. The chain combines TRBV27 with TRBJ1-2, with D maybe TRBD1 (6 bases). The CDR3 sequence is 16 residues long. Germline values: CDR1 MNHEY, CDR2 SMNVEV (reference sequence). V shed 4 bases and J shed 8 bases, with 23 bases lying between them.

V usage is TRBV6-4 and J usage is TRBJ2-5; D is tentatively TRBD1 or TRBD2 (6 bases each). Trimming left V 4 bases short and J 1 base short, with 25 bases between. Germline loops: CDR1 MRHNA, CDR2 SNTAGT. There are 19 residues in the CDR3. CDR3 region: CASSGTKGGVERVQETQYF. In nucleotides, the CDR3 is TGTGCCAGCAGTGGGACAAAGGGGGGAGTAGAACGAGTCCAAGAGACCCAGTACTTC.

The CDR3 DNA sequence: TGTGCCAGCAGCGAGGGGGGTGGCCGAGAGACCCAGTACTTC. It encodes CASSEGGGRETQYF. The J gene is TRBJ2-5, the V gene TRBV9, with D perhaps assigned TRBD1 or TRBD2 (6 bases each). This CDR3 is 14 amino acids long. V lost 3 bases and J 4 bases, leaving 13 bases between the germline ends. Germline V gives CDR1 SGDLS, CDR2 YYNGEE.

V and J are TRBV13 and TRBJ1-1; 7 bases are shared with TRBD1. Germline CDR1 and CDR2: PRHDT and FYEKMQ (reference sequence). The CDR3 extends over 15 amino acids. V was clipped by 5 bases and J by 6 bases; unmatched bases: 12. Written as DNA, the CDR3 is TGTGCCAGCAGCCTAACCCTTTCTGACAGGGCTGAAGCTTTCTTT. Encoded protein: CASSLTLSDRAEAFF.

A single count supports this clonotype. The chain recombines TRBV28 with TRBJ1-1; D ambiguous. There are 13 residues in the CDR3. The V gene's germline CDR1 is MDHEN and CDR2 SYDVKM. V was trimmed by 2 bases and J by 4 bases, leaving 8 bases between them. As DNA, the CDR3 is TGTGCCAGCAGTTTAGTAGGGCCCACTGAAGCTTTCTTT. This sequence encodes CASSLVGPTEAFF. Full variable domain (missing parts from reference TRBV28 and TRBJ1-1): DVKVTQSSRYLVKRTGEKVFLECVQDMDHENMFWYRQDPGLGLRLIYFSYDVKMKEKGDIPEGYSVSREKKERFSLILESASTNQTSMYLCASSLVGPTEAFFGQGTRLTVV.

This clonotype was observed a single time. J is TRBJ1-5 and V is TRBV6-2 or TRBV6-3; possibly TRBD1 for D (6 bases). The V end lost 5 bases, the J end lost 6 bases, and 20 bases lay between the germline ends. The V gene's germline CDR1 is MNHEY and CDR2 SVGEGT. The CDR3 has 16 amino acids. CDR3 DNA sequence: TGTGCCAGCAGTCCACTTAGGGGGGCGCGGACTCAGCCCCAGCATTTT. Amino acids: CASSPLRGARTQPQHF.

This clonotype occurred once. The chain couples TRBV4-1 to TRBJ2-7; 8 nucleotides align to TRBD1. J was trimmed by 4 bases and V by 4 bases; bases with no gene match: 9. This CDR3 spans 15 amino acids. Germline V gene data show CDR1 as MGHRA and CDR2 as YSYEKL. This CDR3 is CASSPLSDRAYEQYF. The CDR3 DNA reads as TGCGCCAGCAGCCCACTATCGGACAGGGCGTACGAGCAGTACTTC.

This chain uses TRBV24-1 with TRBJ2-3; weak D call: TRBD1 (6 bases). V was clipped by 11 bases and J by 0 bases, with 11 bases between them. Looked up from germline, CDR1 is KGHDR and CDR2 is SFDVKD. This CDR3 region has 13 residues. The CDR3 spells CASSQGSTDTQYF. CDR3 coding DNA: TGTGCCAGCTCACAGGGTAGCACAGATACGCAGTATTTT.

The CDR3 DNA sequence: TGTGCCAGCAGCCCAATAAATGACAGATACGAGCAGTACTTC. Translated, it gives CASSPINDRYEQYF. The rearrangement links TRBV5-6 to TRBJ2-7; TRBD1 might be the D (5 bases). Per germline, CDR1 SGHDT and CDR2 YYEEEE. This CDR3 region has 14 residues. Trimming pared 4 bases from V and 4 bases from J, leaving 15 bases between.

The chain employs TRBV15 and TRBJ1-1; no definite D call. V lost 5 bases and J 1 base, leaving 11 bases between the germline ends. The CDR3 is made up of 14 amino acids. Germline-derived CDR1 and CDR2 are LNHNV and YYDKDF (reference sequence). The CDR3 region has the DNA TGTGCCACCAGCTCTGGGTTTGGGAACACTGAAGCTTTCTTT. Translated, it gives CATSSGFGNTEAFF.

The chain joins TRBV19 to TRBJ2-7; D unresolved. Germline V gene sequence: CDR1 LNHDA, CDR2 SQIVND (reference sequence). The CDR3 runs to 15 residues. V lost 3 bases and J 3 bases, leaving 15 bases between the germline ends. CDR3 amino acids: CASSISATADYEQYF. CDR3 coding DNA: TGTGCCAGTAGTATCTCGGCGACGGCGGACTACGAGCAGTACTTC.

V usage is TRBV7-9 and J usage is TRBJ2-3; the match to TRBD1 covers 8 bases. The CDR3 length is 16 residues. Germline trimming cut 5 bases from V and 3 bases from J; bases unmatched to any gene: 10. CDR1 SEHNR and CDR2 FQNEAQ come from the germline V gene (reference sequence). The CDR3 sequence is CASSTRAGTGTDTQYF. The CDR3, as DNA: TGTGCCAGCAGCACCCGCGCGGGGACAGGAACAGATACGCAGTATTTT.

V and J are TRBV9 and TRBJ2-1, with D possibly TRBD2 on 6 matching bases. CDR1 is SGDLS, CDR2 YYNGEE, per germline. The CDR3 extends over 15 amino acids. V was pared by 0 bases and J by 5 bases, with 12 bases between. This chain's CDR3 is CASSVGGAQHNEQFF. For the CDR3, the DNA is TGTGCCAGCAGCGTAGGCGGGGCCCAGCACAATGAGCAGTTCTTC.

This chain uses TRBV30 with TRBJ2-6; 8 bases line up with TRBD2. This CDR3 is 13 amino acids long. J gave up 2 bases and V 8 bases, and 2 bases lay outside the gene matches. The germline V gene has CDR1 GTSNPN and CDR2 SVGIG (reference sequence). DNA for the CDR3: TGTGCCCGGGAGGGGACTGGGGCCAACGTCCTGACTTTC. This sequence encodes CAREGTGANVLTF.

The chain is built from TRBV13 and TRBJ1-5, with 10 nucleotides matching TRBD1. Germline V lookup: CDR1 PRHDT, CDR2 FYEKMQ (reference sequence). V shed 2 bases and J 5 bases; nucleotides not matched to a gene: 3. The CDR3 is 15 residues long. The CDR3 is CASSLRGQGDQPQHF. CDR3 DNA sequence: TGTGCCAGCAGCTTAAGAGGACAGGGGGATCAGCCCCAGCATTTT.

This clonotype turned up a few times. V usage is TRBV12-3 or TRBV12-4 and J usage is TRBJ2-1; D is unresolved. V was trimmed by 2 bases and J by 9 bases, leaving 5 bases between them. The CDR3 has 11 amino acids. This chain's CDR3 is CASSLRREQFF. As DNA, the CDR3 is TGTGCCAGCAGTTTACGGCGTGAGCAGTTCTTC.

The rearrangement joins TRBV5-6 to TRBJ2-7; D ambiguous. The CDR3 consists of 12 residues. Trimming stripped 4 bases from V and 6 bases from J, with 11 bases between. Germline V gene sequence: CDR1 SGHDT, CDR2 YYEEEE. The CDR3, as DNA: TGTGCCAGCAGCCCCCCAGGAAGCGAGCAGTACTTC. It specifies CASSPPGSEQYF.

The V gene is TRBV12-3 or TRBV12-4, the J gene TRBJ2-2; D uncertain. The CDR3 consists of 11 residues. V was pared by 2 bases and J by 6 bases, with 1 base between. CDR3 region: CASSLPGELFF. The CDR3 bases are TGTGCCAGCAGTTTACCCGGGGAGCTGTTTTTT.

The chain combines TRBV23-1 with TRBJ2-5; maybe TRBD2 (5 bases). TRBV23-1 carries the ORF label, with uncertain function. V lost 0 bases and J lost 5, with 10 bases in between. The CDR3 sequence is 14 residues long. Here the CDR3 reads CASSQSYTSETQYF. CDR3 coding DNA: TGCGCCAGCAGTCAATCATACACTAGTGAGACCCAGTACTTC.

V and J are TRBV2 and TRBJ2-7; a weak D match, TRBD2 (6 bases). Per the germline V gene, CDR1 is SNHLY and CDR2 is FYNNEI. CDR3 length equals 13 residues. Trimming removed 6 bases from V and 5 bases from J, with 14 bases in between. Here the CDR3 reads CASRGLAVHEQYF. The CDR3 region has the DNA TGTGCCAGCAGGGGACTGGCAGTCCACGAGCAGTACTTC.

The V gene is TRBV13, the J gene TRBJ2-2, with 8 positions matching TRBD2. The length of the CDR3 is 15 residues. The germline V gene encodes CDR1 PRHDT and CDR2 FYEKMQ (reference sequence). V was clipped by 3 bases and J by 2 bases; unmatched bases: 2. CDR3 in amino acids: CASSLTSDNTGELFF. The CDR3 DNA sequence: TGTGCCAGCAGCTTGACTAGCGACAACACCGGGGAGCTGTTTTTT.

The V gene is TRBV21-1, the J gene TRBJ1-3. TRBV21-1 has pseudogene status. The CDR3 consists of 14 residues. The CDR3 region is CASRAGTSGNTIYF. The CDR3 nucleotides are TGTGCCAGCAGAGCAGGAACCTCTGGAAACACCATATATTTT.

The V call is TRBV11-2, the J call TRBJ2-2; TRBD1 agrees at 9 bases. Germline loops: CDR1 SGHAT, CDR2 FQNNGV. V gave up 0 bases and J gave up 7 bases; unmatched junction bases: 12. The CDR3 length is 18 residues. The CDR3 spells CASSLDRRETGGIGELFF. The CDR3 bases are TGTGCCAGCAGCTTAGATCGCCGAGAGACAGGGGGAATCGGGGAGCTGTTTTTT.

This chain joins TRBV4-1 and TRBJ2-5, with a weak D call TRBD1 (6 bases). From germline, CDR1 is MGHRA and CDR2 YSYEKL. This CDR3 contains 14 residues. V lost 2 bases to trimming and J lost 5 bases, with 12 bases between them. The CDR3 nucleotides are TGCGCCAGCAGCCAACCCGGAAGGGGGGAGACCCAGTACTTC. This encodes CASSQPGRGETQYF.

CDR3 amino acids: CASSLGPRDIVETQYF. In nucleotides, the CDR3 is TGTGCCAGCAGCTTAGGACCACGGGACATAGTAGAGACCCAGTACTTC. The genes are TRBV7-6 and TRBJ2-5; the D gene is possibly TRBD1 (6 bases). Germline V gene sequence: CDR1 SGHVS, CDR2 FNYEAQ. The CDR3 extends over 16 amino acids. The V end was cut by 1 base, the J end by 4 bases, with 16 bases between. Full variable domain (outside the CDR3, taken from reference TRBV7-6 and TRBJ2-5): GAGVSQSPRYKVTKRGQDVALRCDPISGHVSLYWYRQALGQGPEFLTYFNYEAQQDKSGLPNDRFSAERPEGSISTLTIQRTEQRDSAMYRCASSLGPRDIVETQYFGPGTRLLVL.

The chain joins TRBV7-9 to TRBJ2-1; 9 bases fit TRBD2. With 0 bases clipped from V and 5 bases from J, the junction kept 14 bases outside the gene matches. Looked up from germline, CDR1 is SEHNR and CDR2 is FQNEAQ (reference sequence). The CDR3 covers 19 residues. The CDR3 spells CASSLAFITRGGANNEQFF. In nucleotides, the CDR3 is TGTGCCAGCAGCTTAGCCTTCATCACTCGCGGGGGGGCCAACAATGAGCAGTTCTTC.

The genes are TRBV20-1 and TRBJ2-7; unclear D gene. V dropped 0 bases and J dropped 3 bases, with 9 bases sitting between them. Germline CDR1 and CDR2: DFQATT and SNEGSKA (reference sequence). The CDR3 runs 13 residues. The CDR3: CSARDIGSYEQYF. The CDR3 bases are TGCAGTGCTAGAGATATTGGTAGCTACGAGCAGTACTTC.